The clone carrying this TCR beta chain was observed a few times. These data are taken from a study of T cells in Graves' hyperthyroidism and ophthalmopathy. TCR beta CDR3 region amplification was performed from RNA transcripts. Using the HTBI primer set, a first-round RT-PCR was run on the TCR CDR3. TCRdb recomputed calls from the multiplex PCR reads with MiXCR, one row per CDR3 protein. The data hold about 400,000 distinct CDR3 sequences, with more than 13% observed a single time. Germline V gene sequence: CDR1 SGHVS, CDR2 FNYEAQ. The CDR3 contains 18 residues. V lost 0 bases and J lost 8; bases outside the gene matches: 14.

Sample: blood. The sequence was obtained from a man aged 50-59 years with Graves' ophthalmopathy. This rearrangement joins TRBV7-6 to TRBJ1-2, with TRBD1 matching 11 bases. The CDR3 region is CASSLATELGTGGKGYTF. Here the CDR3 DNA reads TGTGCCAGCAGCTTAGCGACTGAGCTGGGGACAGGGGGTAAAGGCTACACCTTC. Using reference TRBV7-6 and TRBJ1-2 for the parts outside the CDR3, the full variable domain is GAGVSQSPRYKVTKRGQDVALRCDPISGHVSLYWYRQALGQGPEFLTYFNYEAQQDKSGLPNDRFSAERPEGSISTLTIQRTEQRDSAMYRCASSLATELGTGGKGYTFGSGTRLTVV.